This T cell receptor (beta chain) was found in a study of T cell responses to AZD1222 COVID-19 vaccine. General study results and limits: None of the repertoires were sampled until the peak T cell response had passed.

Sequencing was performed with immunoSEQ multiplex PCR; in TCRdb, only in-frame clones are kept and a portion is missing. The sample shows around 150,000 clones, roughly nine tenths of them seen only once. On this clone itself: The antigen remains unidentified.

The TCR was taken from an adult in good health. This specimen was peripheral blood, taken on day 0 of MenACWY control vaccination.

The CDR3 spells CASSPGQYSNQPQHF. The CDR3 nucleotides are TGTGCCAGCAGCCCCGGACAGTATAGCAATCAGCCCCAGCATTTT. This chain links TRBV9 with TRBJ1-5; D is possibly TRBD1 (6 bases). V shed 4 bases and J shed 0 bases, with 11 bases lying between them. The length of the CDR3 is 15 residues. Germline values: CDR1 SGDLS, CDR2 YYNGEE. Together with reference TRBV9 and TRBJ1-5, the CDR3 gives the full variable domain: DSGVTQTPKHLITATGQRVTLRCSPRSGDLSVYWYQQSLDQGLQFLIQYYNGEERAKGNILERFSAQQFPDLHSELNLSSLELGDSALYFCASSPGQYSNQPQHFGDGTRLSIL.